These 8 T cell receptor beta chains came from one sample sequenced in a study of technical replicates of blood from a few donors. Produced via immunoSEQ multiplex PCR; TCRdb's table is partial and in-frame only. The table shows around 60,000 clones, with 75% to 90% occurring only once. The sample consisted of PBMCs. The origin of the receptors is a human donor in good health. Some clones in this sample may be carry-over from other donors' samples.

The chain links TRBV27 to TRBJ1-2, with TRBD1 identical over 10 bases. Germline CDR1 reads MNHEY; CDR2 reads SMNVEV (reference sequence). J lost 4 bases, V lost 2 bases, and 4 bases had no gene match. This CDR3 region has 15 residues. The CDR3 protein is CASSLRDRGGYGYTF. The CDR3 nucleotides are TGTGCCAGCAGTTTACGGGACAGGGGTGGCTATGGCTACACCTTC.

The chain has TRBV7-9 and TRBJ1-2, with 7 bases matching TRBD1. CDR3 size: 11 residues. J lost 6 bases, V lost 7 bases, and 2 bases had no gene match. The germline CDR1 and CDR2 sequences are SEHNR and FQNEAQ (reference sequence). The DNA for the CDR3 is TGTGCCAGCACCGGACAGGATGGCTACACCTTC. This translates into CASTGQDGYTF.

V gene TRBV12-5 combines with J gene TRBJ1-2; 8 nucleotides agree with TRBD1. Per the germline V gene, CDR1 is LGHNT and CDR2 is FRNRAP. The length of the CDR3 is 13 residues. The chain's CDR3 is CVSYRGANYGYTF. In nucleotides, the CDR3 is TGTGTATCTTACAGGGGGGCTAACTATGGCTACACCTTC.

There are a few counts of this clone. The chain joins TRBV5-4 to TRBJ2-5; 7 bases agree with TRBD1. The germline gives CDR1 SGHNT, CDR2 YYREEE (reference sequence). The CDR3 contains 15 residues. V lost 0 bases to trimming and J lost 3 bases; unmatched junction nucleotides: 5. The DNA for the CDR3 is TGTGCCAGCAGCTTGGGGGGAGACAGGGAAGAGACCCAGTACTTC. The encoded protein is CASSLGGDREETQYF.

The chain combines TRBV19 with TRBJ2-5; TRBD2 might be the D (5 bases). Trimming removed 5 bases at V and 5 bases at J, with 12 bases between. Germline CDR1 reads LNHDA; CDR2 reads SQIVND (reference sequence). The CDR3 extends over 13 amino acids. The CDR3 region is CASSASRWETQYF. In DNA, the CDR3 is TGTGCCAGTAGTGCTAGCCGCTGGGAGACCCAGTACTTC.

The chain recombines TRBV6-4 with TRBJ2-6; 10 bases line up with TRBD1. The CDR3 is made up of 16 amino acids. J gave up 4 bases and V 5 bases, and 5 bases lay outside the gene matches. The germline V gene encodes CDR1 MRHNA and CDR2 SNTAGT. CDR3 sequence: CASSTGQGPGANVLTF. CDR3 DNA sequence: TGTGCCAGCAGTACGGGACAGGGGCCCGGGGCCAACGTCCTGACTTTC.

CDR3 sequence: CASSRTGGSNEQFF. Written as DNA, the CDR3 is TGTGCCAGCAGTAGGACAGGGGGTTCCAATGAGCAGTTCTTC. The chain combines TRBV6-5 with TRBJ2-1; 10 bases fit TRBD1. V lost 5 bases and J lost 6; bases outside the gene matches: 4. The CDR3 has 14 residues. Per germline, CDR1 MNHEY and CDR2 SVGAGI.

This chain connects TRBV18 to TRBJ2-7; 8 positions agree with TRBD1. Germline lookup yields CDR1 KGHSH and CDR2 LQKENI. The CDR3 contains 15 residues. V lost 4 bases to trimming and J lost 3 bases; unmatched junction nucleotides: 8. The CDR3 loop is CASSRVSGQGYEQYF. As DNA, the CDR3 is TGTGCCAGCTCACGCGTCTCTGGACAGGGCTACGAGCAGTACTTC. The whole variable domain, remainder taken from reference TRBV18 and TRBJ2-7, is NAGVMQNPRHLVRRRGQEARLRCSPMKGHSHVYWYRQLPEEGLKFMVYLQKENIIDESGMPKERFSAEFPKEGPSILRIQQVVRGDSAAYFCASSRVSGQGYEQYFGPGTRLTVT.